The following is a T cell receptor (beta chain) sequence with its context. This sample is drawn from a study of T cells after yellow fever vaccination. Trimming shortened V by 6 bases and J by 0 bases, and 16 bases separated the two germline ends. Per germline, CDR1 DFQATT and CDR2 SNEGSKA (reference sequence). This CDR3 has 15 amino acids. TCRdb itself ran the 5' RACE reads through MiXCR, one entry per CDR3 protein. The sample comprises around 360,000 distinct CDR3 sequences, around 10% of which are singletons, and 18% rests with the top ten. Sample: PBMCs, taken on the day of the first yellow fever vaccination. This sequence was found in a man in his late teens or twenties who received the YFV17D yellow fever vaccine. J is TRBJ2-3 and V is TRBV20-1; D may match TRBD1 or TRBD2 (5 bases each). The DNA of the CDR3 is TGCAGTGCAAGTTCTATCGGGGCAAGCACAGATACGCAGTATTTT. Its translation: CSASSIGASTDTQYF.